This T cell receptor (beta chain) was recorded in a study of T cell responses to AZD1222 COVID-19 vaccine. From germline, CDR1 is DFQATT and CDR2 SNEGSKA (reference sequence). The CDR3 extends over 15 amino acids. Trimming took off 3 bases at V and 3 bases at J, with 18 bases between the two ends. Sequencing used immunoSEQ multiplex PCR; TCRdb keeps in-frame clones, though not all of them. The repertoire holds 140,000 or so clones, with about 90% as singletons. Points on this clone: What it binds is not known.

Study-level findings and limits: With dominance at 160-218 and 743-854, vaccine-associated CD4 TCRs spanned spike. Baseline serology detected seropositivity in only 6 or 7 AZD1222 recipients.

Sample: peripheral blood, taken 28 days after the second dose of the MenACWY control vaccine. This clonotype was sampled from an adult who received the MenACWY meningococcal vaccine as a control. V usage is TRBV20-1 and J usage is TRBJ2-7, with TRBD2 as a possible D gene (7 bases). The CDR3 region has the DNA TGCAGTGCTAGTGAAATCCGGGGGGCTGGCTACGAGCAGTACTTC. Its protein product is CSASEIRGAGYEQYF.